The 15 T cell receptor beta chains listed next were all sequenced from one sample in a study of blood T cell repertoires in COVID-19. Method: immunoSEQ multiplex PCR; TCRdb's copy keeps in-frame clones and lacks some. Of almost 300,000 clones in the sample, about nine tenths were seen once. The sequenced sample consisted of peripheral blood. The receptors stem from a woman aged 25 to 45 with COVID-19, enrolled during active disease.

The gene calls are TRBV19 and TRBJ1-5; 7 bases match TRBD1. This CDR3 is 13 amino acids long. The germline CDR1 and CDR2 sequences are LNHDA and SQIVND (reference sequence). The J segment lost 3 bases and the V segment lost 6 bases, leaving 2 bases of the junction unmatched. CDR3 sequence: CASSTGANQPQHF. The CDR3 DNA is TGTGCCAGTAGCACAGGGGCCAATCAGCCCCAGCATTTT.

This sequence joins TRBV18 and TRBJ2-3; no reliable D call. The CDR3 is 12 amino acids. CDR1 and CDR2 (germline): KGHSH, LQKENI. V was shortened by 5 bases and J by 2 bases, with 5 bases between the two germline ends. The CDR3 reads CASSFSTDTQYF. The CDR3 nucleotides are TGTGCCAGCTCATTCTCCACAGATACGCAGTATTTT.

The chain links TRBV9 to TRBJ2-7, with D unresolved. In germline, CDR1 is SGDLS, CDR2 YYNGEE. Trimming pared 7 bases from V and 4 bases from J, leaving 15 bases between. This CDR3 has 13 residues. Here the CDR3 reads CASCSLHSYEQYF. CDR3 DNA: TGTGCCAGCTGCTCCCTGCACTCATACGAGCAGTACTTC.

This clone was observed a handful of times. The rearrangement joins TRBV6-5 to TRBJ1-1; D is undetermined. This CDR3 has 15 amino acids. The V and J ends lost 7 bases and 10 bases respectively, with 25 bases between them. CDR1 MNHEY and CDR2 SVGAGI come from the germline V gene. The CDR3 coding sequence is TGTGCCAGCATGCCCGTCGGTGGAGAGGTCCTTGGAGCTTTCTTT. Translated, it gives CASMPVGGEVLGAFF.

This clone appeared once. The J gene is TRBJ1-2, the V gene TRBV5-1, with D uncertain. The CDR3 loop spans 16 amino acids. Between the trimmed V and J ends, which lost 0 bases and 3 bases, there was a span of 15 bases. CDR1 and CDR2 from the germline V gene are SGHRS and YFSETQ. The CDR3 region has the DNA TGCGCCAGCAGCTTGGCCGTCGGACTCGGGGACTATGGCTACACCTTC. This encodes CASSLAVGLGDYGYTF.

The CDR3 nucleotides read TGCAGTGCTAGCTACGTAGATACGCAGTATTTT. Its protein product is CSASYVDTQYF. The chain is built from TRBV20-1 and TRBJ2-3; unclear D gene. Germline V gene data show CDR1 as DFQATT and CDR2 as SNEGSKA (reference sequence). There are 11 residues in the CDR3. V lost 3 bases, J lost 5 bases, and 6 bases lay in between.

This chain links TRBV29-1 with TRBJ1-5; 9 bases agree with TRBD1. Germline CDR1 is SQVTM and CDR2 is ANQGSEA. Trimming cost V 6 bases and J 1 base; bases outside gene matches: 4. The CDR3 covers 14 residues. CDR3 amino acids: CSVLQGASNQPQHF. CDR3 in DNA: TGCAGCGTACTACAGGGGGCGAGCAATCAGCCCCAGCATTTT.

The chain combines TRBV12-3 or TRBV12-4 with TRBJ2-7; TRBD1 matches 7 bases. The CDR3 is 13 residues long. The V segment lost 5 bases and the J segment 7 bases; nucleotides outside the gene matches: 8. The chain's CDR3 is CASSRNRGREQYF. CDR3 DNA: TGTGCCAGCAGTCGTAACAGGGGTCGGGAGCAGTACTTC.

V gene TRBV3-1 (or the pseudogene TRBV3-2) combines with J gene TRBJ2-5, with 15 bases matching TRBD2. From germline, CDR1 is LGHDT and CDR2 YNNKEL (reference sequence). This CDR3 region has 18 residues. V lost 4 bases to trimming and J lost 4 bases; unmatched junction nucleotides: 10. CDR3 amino acids: CASSPWTSGGAFLETQYF. The CDR3 nucleotides read TGTGCCAGCAGCCCATGGACTAGCGGGGGGGCCTTTCTAGAGACCCAGTACTTC.

The chain combines TRBV4-1 with TRBJ2-7, with D perhaps matching TRBD2 (5 bases). The germline CDR1 and CDR2 sequences are MGHRA and YSYEKL. The V and J ends lost 1 base and 6 bases respectively, with 10 bases between them. The CDR3 sequence is 13 residues long. The CDR3 DNA reads as TGCGCCAGCAGCCAAGGCTACGGGATCGAGCAGTACTTC. Encoded protein: CASSQGYGIEQYF.

V is TRBV3-1 (or the pseudogene TRBV3-2) and J is TRBJ2-3; 8 bases match TRBD2. Looked up from germline, CDR1 is LGHDT and CDR2 is YNNKEL (reference sequence). This CDR3 has 17 residues. V shed 1 base and J 2 bases; nucleotides not matched to a gene: 8. For the CDR3, the DNA is TGTGCCAGCAGCCAAGTAGTCCGGGGGGGGAACACAGATACGCAGTATTTT. Translating gives CASSQVVRGGNTDTQYF.

The chain uses TRBV7-9 and TRBJ2-7, with D possibly TRBD1 on 5 matching bases. The V end was cut by 5 bases, the J end by 4 bases, with 15 bases between. The germline V gene has CDR1 SEHNR and CDR2 FQNEAQ (reference sequence). CDR3 size: 14 residues. Written as DNA, the CDR3 is TGTGCCAGCAGCCCCCTCACCCGACAGTACGAGCAGTACTTC. It specifies CASSPLTRQYEQYF.

This clone was observed a handful of times. The V gene is TRBV5-6, the J gene TRBJ2-3; 8 nucleotides align to TRBD1. This CDR3 is 15 amino acids long. With 0 bases clipped from V and 5 bases from J, the junction kept 5 bases outside the gene matches. Germline values: CDR1 SGHDT, CDR2 YYEEEE. This CDR3 reads CASSLARGRRDTQYF. The DNA for the CDR3 is TGTGCCAGCAGCTTGGCCAGGGGGCGACGAGATACGCAGTATTTT.

This sequence joins TRBV5-6 and TRBJ1-2; no firm D call. Deletions cut 2 bases from V and 8 bases from J, with 13 bases between. The length of the CDR3 is 13 residues. Germline values: CDR1 SGHDT, CDR2 YYEEEE. CDR3 sequence reads: CASSLQSLSGYTF. CDR3 nucleotide sequence: TGTGCCAGCAGCTTACAGAGTCTCTCGGGCTACACCTTC. Supplemented by reference TRBV5-6 and TRBJ1-2, the full variable domain reads DAGVTQSPTHLIKTRGQQVTLRCSPKSGHDTVSWYQQALGQGPQFIFQYYEEEERQRGNFPDRFSGHQFPNYSSELNVNALLLGDSALYLCASSLQSLSGYTFGSGTRLTVV.

This sequence joins TRBV24-1 and TRBJ2-2; 8 positions agree with TRBD1. CDR1 is KGHDR, CDR2 SFDVKD, per germline. J was trimmed by 1 base and V by 8 bases; bases with no gene match: 2. The CDR3 is 14 residues long. CDR3 amino acids: CATKGTGNTGELFF. CDR3 in DNA: TGTGCCACCAAGGGGACAGGGAACACCGGGGAGCTGTTTTTT.